The 31 T cell receptor beta chains in this list originate from one sample, sequenced in a study of shared clonotypes between healthy human individuals. Clones were sequenced by immunoSEQ multiplex PCR, and TCRdb holds only the in-frame ones, with some missing. The data hold 1.5 million to 2.5 million clones, with around 96% observed a single time. Naive CD8 populations comprised CD45RO-negative cells positively selected for CCR7, excluding terminally differentiated effector memory CD45RA+ cells. Sequenced input: naive CD8+ T cells sorted from blood. The receptors were gathered from a man aged 18 to 30 in good health.

With regard to this clone: The same CDR3 also results from other DNA sequences found in this sample. The chain joins TRBV5-1 to TRBJ2-7; D may be TRBD2 (5 bases). The V gene lost 0 bases and the J gene lost 4 bases, with 8 bases spanning the gap. CDR1 and CDR2 (germline): SGHRS, YFSETQ. The CDR3 is 13 residues long. This chain's CDR3 is CASSLASGYEQYF. In DNA form, the CDR3 reads TGCGCCAGCAGCTTGGCCTCGGGGTACGAGCAGTACTTC.

The chain has TRBV4-1 and TRBJ1-1; 10 positions match TRBD1. Germline CDR1 reads MGHRA; CDR2 reads YSYEKL. The ends lost 2 bases at V and 6 bases at J; junction bases unmatched: 6. This CDR3 region has 15 residues. CDR3 DNA: TGCGCCAGCAGCCAATCACGGGACAGGGGTGCTGAAGCTTTCTTT. As protein: CASSQSRDRGAEAFF.

The chain is built from TRBV27 and TRBJ2-7; D is possibly TRBD1 or TRBD2 (5 bases each). With 2 bases removed from V and 0 bases from J, the gap between germline ends came to 11 bases. CDR1 MNHEY and CDR2 SMNVEV come from the germline V gene (reference sequence). The CDR3 is 15 residues long. The DNA for the CDR3 is TGTGCCAGCAGTTTACGGGGCCTTCCCTCCTACGAGCAGTACTTC. It translates to CASSLRGLPSYEQYF.

In DNA form, the CDR3 reads TGTGCCAGCAGCCATCCGGGGGGGTACAATGAGCAGTTCTTC. Amino acids: CASSHPGGYNEQFF. The rearrangement links TRBV4-2 to TRBJ2-1, with 8 nucleotides matching TRBD2. J lost 4 bases, V lost 3 bases, and 2 bases had no gene match. The CDR3 covers 14 residues. Germline V CDR1 and CDR2: LGHNA, YNFKEQ.

Here the CDR3 DNA reads TGTGCCAGCAGCTTGGGAGGGCTAAGGACAGGGGTAAACGAGCAGTACTTC. It specifies CASSLGGLRTGVNEQYF. V and J are TRBV5-6 and TRBJ2-7; 9 bases fit TRBD1. J lost 5 bases, V lost 0 bases, and 12 bases had no gene match. The germline CDR1 and CDR2 sequences are SGHDT and YYEEEE. This CDR3 has 17 amino acids.

This chain uses TRBV4-1 with TRBJ1-4, with D possibly being TRBD1 (6 bases). Germline-derived CDR1 and CDR2 are MGHRA and YSYEKL. This CDR3 contains 17 residues. V was trimmed by 4 bases and J by 8 bases, leaving 23 bases between them. The CDR3 loop reads CASSRRIPDSLLEKLFF. CDR3 DNA: TGCGCCAGCAGCCGACGAATACCGGACAGTTTGTTGGAAAAACTGTTTTTT.

The V gene is TRBV27, the J gene TRBJ2-1; a weak D match, TRBD1 (6 bases). V was cut by 6 bases and J by 0 bases, with 18 bases left in between. Germline V lookup: CDR1 MNHEY, CDR2 SMNVEV (reference sequence). The CDR3 covers 17 residues. CDR3 sequence: CASSGRVGGSSYNEQFF. As DNA, the CDR3 is TGTGCCAGCAGCGGTCGGGTTGGGGGCAGCTCCTACAATGAGCAGTTCTTC.

The chain joins TRBV27 to TRBJ2-5; D remains ambiguous. Looked up from germline, CDR1 is MNHEY and CDR2 is SMNVEV (reference sequence). With 8 bases removed from V and 2 bases from J, the gap between germline ends came to 18 bases. The CDR3 has 15 residues. CDR3 bases: TGTGCCAGCGCTACAGCTGCCCTAAAACAAGAGACCCAGTACTTC. It specifies CASATAALKQETQYF.

The chain uses TRBV28 and TRBJ2-1, with a possible D match to TRBD2 (6 bases). The CDR3 is made up of 14 amino acids. Trimming cost V 3 bases and J 10 bases, with 16 bases left between them. Germline loops: CDR1 MDHEN, CDR2 SYDVKM. This CDR3 reads CASSFPYGGGEQFF. In DNA form, the CDR3 reads TGTGCCAGCAGTTTCCCCTACGGGGGAGGCGAGCAGTTCTTC.

Worth noting for this clone: This sample also contains other DNA sequences that code for the same CDR3. This chain connects TRBV7-2 to TRBJ2-5, with 7 nucleotides matching TRBD1. CDR1 and CDR2 from the germline V gene are SGHTA and FQGNSA. The CDR3 extends over 15 amino acids. Trimming cost V 0 bases and J 5 bases; bases outside gene matches: 6. In nucleotides, the CDR3 is TGTGCCAGCAGCTTAGCAGGGGGCGGACAGGAGACCCAGTACTTC. This gives the protein CASSLAGGGQETQYF.

The rearrangement joins TRBV19 to TRBJ1-3; D is unclear. Trimming pared 6 bases from V and 1 base from J, leaving 16 bases between. This CDR3 is built from 16 residues. Germline V gives CDR1 LNHDA, CDR2 SQIVND (reference sequence). CDR3 nucleotide sequence: TGTGCCAGTAGGAATTTACCAGAGACTTCTGGAAACACCATATATTTT. This translates into CASRNLPETSGNTIYF.

This chain uses TRBV28 with TRBJ1-5; tentative D call: TRBD1 (5 bases). CDR3 length equals 10 residues. V dropped 6 bases and J dropped 13 bases, with 10 bases sitting between them. CDR1 is MDHEN, CDR2 SYDVKM, per germline. CDR3 amino acids: CASSLTVQHF. The CDR3 DNA reads as TGTGCCAGCAGCTTGACAGTTCAGCATTTT.

For this clone: The junction departs from germline at one end; a sequencing error may be responsible. The J gene is TRBJ2-2, the V gene TRBV7-7; 9 positions match TRBD2. Germline-derived CDR1 and CDR2 are SSHAT and FNYEAQ (reference sequence). This CDR3 spans 16 amino acids. The CDR3: CASSEGLAANTGELFF. CDR3 nucleotides: TGTGCTAGCAGCGAGGGACTAGCCGCGAACACCGGGGAGCTGTTTTTT.

A note on this clone: The sample holds other DNA sequences that translate to the same CDR3. In DNA, the CDR3 is TGTGCCAGCAGCCTTGGGGGTGTCAACGAGCAGTACTTC. Residues: CASSLGGVNEQYF. The V and J genes are TRBV28 and TRBJ2-7; D is tentatively TRBD1 or TRBD2 (5 bases each). The CDR3 is made up of 13 amino acids. The V end was cut by 6 bases, the J end by 5 bases, with 14 bases between. The germline V gene encodes CDR1 MDHEN and CDR2 SYDVKM.

V usage is TRBV11-2 and J usage is TRBJ2-7, with TRBD2 matching over 7 bases. This CDR3 spans 15 amino acids. CDR1 and CDR2 from the germline V gene are SGHAT and FQNNGV. J gave up 4 bases and V 3 bases, and 9 bases lay outside the gene matches. CDR3 in DNA: TGTGCCAGCAGCTTGGGCGGGGCTAGCGGATACGAGCAGTACTTC. It codes for CASSLGGASGYEQYF.

This clone was seen only once. The chain recombines TRBV12-1 with TRBJ2-6; the D call of TRBD2 is as the table states it, not checked on the DNA. TRBV12-1 is given as a pseudogene. The CDR3 has 21 residues. The CDR3 here is CASSSQFSGLAGEAGANVLTF. The CDR3 coding sequence is TGTGCCAGCAGCAGTCAATTTTCGGGACTAGCGGGAGAGGCTGGGGCCAACGTCCTGACTTTC.

The chain links TRBV4-3 to TRBJ1-1; D is unclear. V was clipped by 4 bases and J by 6 bases, with 15 bases between them. Germline CDR1 is LGHNA and CDR2 is YSLEER. CDR3 length: 14 amino acids. Here the CDR3 reads CASSPGVRAAEAFF. CDR3 DNA: TGCGCCAGCAGCCCCGGTGTGAGGGCAGCTGAAGCTTTCTTT.

The chain uses TRBV7-6 and TRBJ2-5, with 11 bases fitting TRBD2. Unmatched junction bases numbered 13, after V lost 5 bases and J lost 2 bases. Germline CDR1 is SGHVS and CDR2 is FNYEAQ. This CDR3 is 18 amino acids long. The DNA of the CDR3 is TGTGCCAGCAGCGAGGGACTAGCGGAGATCGTGGATCAAGAGACCCAGTACTTC. Protein product: CASSEGLAEIVDQETQYF.

The chain recombines TRBV7-8 with TRBJ2-2; TRBD2 might be the D (5 bases). CDR1 and CDR2 from the germline V gene are SGHVS and FQNEAQ. CDR3 length: 16 residues. V dropped 3 bases and J dropped 2 bases, with 13 bases sitting between them. The CDR3 here is CASSFGLAYNTGELFF. CDR3 sequence (DNA): TGTGCCAGCAGCTTCGGGCTAGCTTACAACACCGGGGAGCTGTTTTTT.

The V call is TRBV27, the J call TRBJ1-4; no clear D. Germline-derived CDR1 and CDR2 are MNHEY and SMNVEV (reference sequence). V was cut by 3 bases and J by 4 bases, with 9 bases left in between. CDR3 size: 14 residues. CDR3 amino acids: CASSLTRFNEKLFF. The CDR3 nucleotides read TGTGCCAGCAGTTTGACACGCTTTAATGAAAAACTGTTTTTT.

This chain connects TRBV7-8 to TRBJ1-1; no clear D. Trimming pared 5 bases from V and 6 bases from J, leaving 13 bases between. The CDR3 has 13 amino acids. Germline values: CDR1 SGHVS, CDR2 FQNEAQ. Here the CDR3 reads CASSPIRDPEAFF. The CDR3, as DNA: TGTGCCAGCAGCCCAATTCGTGACCCTGAAGCTTTCTTT.

The chain couples TRBV5-5 to TRBJ2-3; no reliable D call. Trimming removed 2 bases at V and 4 bases at J, with 8 bases between. CDR1 and CDR2 (germline): SGHKS, YYEKEE (reference sequence). The CDR3 has 13 amino acids. The DNA of the CDR3 is TGTGCCAGCAGCTTACACGAATCAGATACGCAGTATTTT. It encodes CASSLHESDTQYF.

J is TRBJ1-2 and V is TRBV30; no clear D. The CDR3 sequence is 13 residues long. V was trimmed by 5 bases and J by 2 bases, leaving 12 bases between them. CDR1 GTSNPN and CDR2 SVGIG come from the germline V gene (reference sequence). CDR3 in amino acids: CAWEGGINYGYTF. The CDR3 DNA is TGTGCCTGGGAGGGCGGTATCAACTATGGCTACACCTTC.

V and J are TRBV7-9 and TRBJ2-7, with 7 bases identical to TRBD2. This CDR3 has 12 amino acids. Looked up from germline, CDR1 is SEHNR and CDR2 is FQNEAQ (reference sequence). The V gene end was trimmed by 5 bases and the J gene end by 9 bases; junction bases not matched to a gene: 7. The CDR3 spells CASSETPGGQYF. CDR3 nucleotides: TGTGCCAGCAGCGAGACTCCGGGAGGGCAGTACTTC.

This clone was observed a handful of times. The genes are TRBV28 and TRBJ2-3; no definite D call. V was trimmed by 2 bases and J by 4 bases, leaving 4 bases between them. The CDR3 runs 12 residues. The germline V gene encodes CDR1 MDHEN and CDR2 SYDVKM. In DNA form, the CDR3 reads TGTGCCAGCAGTTTAGACCCAGATACGCAGTATTTT. This codes for CASSLDPDTQYF.

The chain carries TRBV7-2 and TRBJ2-5, with D possibly matching TRBD2 (7 bases). The length of the CDR3 is 15 residues. Germline V gives CDR1 SGHTA, CDR2 FQGNSA. Trimming removed 1 base at V and 5 bases at J, with 14 bases between. CDR3 sequence (DNA): TGTGCCAGCAGCTTAGGAGTGGGGGGGCTGGAGACCCAGTACTTC. Translation gives CASSLGVGGLETQYF.

This sequence joins TRBV4-1 and TRBJ2-7; D may correspond to TRBD1 or TRBD2 (5 bases each). Germline values: CDR1 MGHRA, CDR2 YSYEKL. The CDR3 totals 16 residues. Trimming left V 1 base short and J 1 base short, with 14 bases between. The CDR3 reads CASSQVRGVLSYEQYF. In nucleotides, the CDR3 is TGCGCCAGCAGCCAAGTGAGGGGAGTCTTATCCTACGAGCAGTACTTC.

To note about this clone: The sample has other DNA sequences that encode this CDR3 too. The V gene is TRBV4-1, the J gene TRBJ2-7, with a tentative D call TRBD1 (5 bases). The germline V gene has CDR1 MGHRA and CDR2 YSYEKL. This CDR3 region has 15 residues. Trimming took 1 base from V and 0 from J, leaving 10 bases between them. CDR3 DNA sequence: TGCGCCAGCAGCCAAGTCCAGGGCAGCTCCTACGAGCAGTACTTC. Translation: CASSQVQGSSYEQYF.

The chain links TRBV5-5 to TRBJ1-6; D is ambiguous. The CDR3 has 14 amino acids. Trimming took off 1 base at V and 6 bases at J, with 8 bases between the two ends. Germline V lookup: CDR1 SGHKS, CDR2 YYEKEE (reference sequence). The CDR3 loop is CASSLWSANSPLHF. The CDR3 coding sequence is TGTGCCAGCAGCTTGTGGTCCGCTAATTCACCCCTCCACTTT.

V gene TRBV28 combines with J gene TRBJ2-1; a possible D gene is TRBD2 (7 bases). Looked up from germline, CDR1 is MDHEN and CDR2 is SYDVKM. The CDR3 sequence is 14 residues long. V shed 3 bases and J shed 12 bases, with 18 bases lying between them. The CDR3 here is CASSFPSRGGPQFF. CDR3 nucleotides: TGTGCCAGCAGTTTCCCCTCCAGGGGAGGGCCGCAGTTCTTC.

The chain recombines TRBV7-9 with TRBJ1-1; D may be TRBD1 (5 bases). Between the trimmed V and J ends, which lost 4 bases and 4 bases, there was a span of 22 bases. The germline CDR1 and CDR2 sequences are SEHNR and FQNEAQ (reference sequence). The CDR3 is made up of 17 amino acids. In DNA form, the CDR3 reads TGTGCCAGCAGCTCTAGTGGGCTCCAGGGAAGGGGCACTGAAGCTTTCTTT. Its translation: CASSSSGLQGRGTEAFF.